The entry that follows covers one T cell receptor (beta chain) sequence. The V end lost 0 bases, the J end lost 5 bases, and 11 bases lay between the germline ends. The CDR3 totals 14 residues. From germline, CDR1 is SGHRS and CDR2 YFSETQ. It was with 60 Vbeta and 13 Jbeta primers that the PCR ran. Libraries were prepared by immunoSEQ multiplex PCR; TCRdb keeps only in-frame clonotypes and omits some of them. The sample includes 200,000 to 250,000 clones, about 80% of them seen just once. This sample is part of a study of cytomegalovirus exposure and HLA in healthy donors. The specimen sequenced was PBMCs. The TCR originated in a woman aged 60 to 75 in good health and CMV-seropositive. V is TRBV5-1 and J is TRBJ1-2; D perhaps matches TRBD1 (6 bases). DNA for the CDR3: TGCGCCAGCAGCTTGGAGACTACAGGGTATGGCTACACCTTC. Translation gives CASSLETTGYGYTF. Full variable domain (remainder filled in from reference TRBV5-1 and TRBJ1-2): KAGVTQTPRYLIKTRGQQVTLSCSPISGHRSVSWYQQTPGQGLQFLFEYFSETQRNKGNFPGRFSGRQFSNSRSEMNVSTLELGDSALYLCASSLETTGYGYTFGSGTRLTVV.